This T cell receptor (beta chain) was captured in a study of regulatory T cells in long-lasting Graves disease. This clonotype was counted at least ten times. Antigen unknown. Stated time point: newly diagnosed GD, antithyroid drugs for less than 3 months. The TCR library was made from RNA that had been extracted from PBMCs in TRIzol. The diagnosis of Graves' disease used American Thyroid Association guidelines. This CDR3 has 16 residues. CDR1 is ENHRY and CDR2 is SYGVKD in the germline V gene. J gave up 8 bases and V 6 bases, and 11 bases lay outside the gene matches. Whole-study results and caveats: Persistent patients shared more public clonotypes (over 2,500) than new patients (approximately 970).

Researchers made TCR beta libraries by using iRepertoire HTBI primers and running Arm-PCR on CDR3 regions. TCRdb re-derived calls from the multiplex PCR reads in MiXCR, one entry per CDR3 protein. In the table there are a few hundred thousand distinct CDR3 sequences, under 20% of which are singletons. This sample also belongs to another study, concerning T cells in Graves' hyperthyroidism and ophthalmopathy. As that study records: RT-PCR in the first round (using the HTBI primer set) targeted the TCR CDR3. Peripheral blood also featured most of the thyroid clonotypes expanded above 0.001.

This receptor was identified in a woman under 40 with Graves disease. The sample consisted of peripheral blood mononuclear cells (PBMCs), taken at new diagnosis, from a patient treated with antithyroid drugs. This sequence joins TRBV10-3 and TRBJ2-1; TRBD2 matches 12 bases. CDR3: CAIRGSLAGGGDEQFF. CDR3 sequence (DNA): TGTGCCATCAGGGGATCACTAGCGGGGGGAGGGGATGAGCAGTTCTTC.